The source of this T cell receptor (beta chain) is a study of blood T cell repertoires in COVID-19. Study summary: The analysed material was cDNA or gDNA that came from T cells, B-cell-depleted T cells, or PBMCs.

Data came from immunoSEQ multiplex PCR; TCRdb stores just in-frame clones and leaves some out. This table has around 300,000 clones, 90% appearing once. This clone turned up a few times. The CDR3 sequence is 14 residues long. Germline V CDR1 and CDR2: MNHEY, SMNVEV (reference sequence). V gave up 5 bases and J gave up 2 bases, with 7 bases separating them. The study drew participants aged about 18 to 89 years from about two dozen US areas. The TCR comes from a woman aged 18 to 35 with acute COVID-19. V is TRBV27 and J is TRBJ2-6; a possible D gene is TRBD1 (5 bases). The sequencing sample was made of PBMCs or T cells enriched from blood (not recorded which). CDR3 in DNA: TGTGCCAGCAGTCCAGGGACTGGGGCCAACGTCCTGACTTTC. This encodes CASSPGTGANVLTF.